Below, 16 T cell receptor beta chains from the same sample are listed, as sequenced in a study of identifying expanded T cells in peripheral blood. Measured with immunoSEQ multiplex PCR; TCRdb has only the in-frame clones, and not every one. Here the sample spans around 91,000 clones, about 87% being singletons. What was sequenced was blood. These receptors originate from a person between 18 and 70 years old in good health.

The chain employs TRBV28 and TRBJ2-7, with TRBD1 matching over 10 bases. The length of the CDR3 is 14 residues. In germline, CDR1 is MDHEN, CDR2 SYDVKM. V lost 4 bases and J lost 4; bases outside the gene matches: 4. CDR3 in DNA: TGTGCCAGCAGTTCACCGGGACAGGGGTACGAGCAGTACTTC. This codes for CASSSPGQGYEQYF.

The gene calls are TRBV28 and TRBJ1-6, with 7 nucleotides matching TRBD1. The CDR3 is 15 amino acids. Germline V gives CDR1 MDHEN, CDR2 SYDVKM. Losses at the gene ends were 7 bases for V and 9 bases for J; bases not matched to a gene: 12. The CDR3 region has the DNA TGTGCCAGCAAGGAGGGGGCAGTGGATGGTTCACCCCTCCACTTT. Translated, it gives CASKEGAVDGSPLHF. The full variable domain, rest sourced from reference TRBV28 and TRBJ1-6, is DVKVTQSSRYLVKRTGEKVFLECVQDMDHENMFWYRQDPGLGLRLIYFSYDVKMKEKGDIPEGYSVSREKKERFSLILESASTNQTSMYLCASKEGAVDGSPLHFGNGTRLTVT.

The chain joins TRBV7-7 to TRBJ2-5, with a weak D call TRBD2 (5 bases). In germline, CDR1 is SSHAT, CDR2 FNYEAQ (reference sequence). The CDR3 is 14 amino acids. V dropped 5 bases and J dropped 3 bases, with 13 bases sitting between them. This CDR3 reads CASSLSDGEETQYF. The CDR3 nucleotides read TGTGCCAGCAGCCTTTCTGACGGGGAAGAGACCCAGTACTTC.

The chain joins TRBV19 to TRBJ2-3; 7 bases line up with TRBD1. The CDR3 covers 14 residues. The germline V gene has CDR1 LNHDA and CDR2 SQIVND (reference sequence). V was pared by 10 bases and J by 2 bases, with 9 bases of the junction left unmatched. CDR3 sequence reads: CATRGTDYTDTQYF. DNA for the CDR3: TGTGCCACTAGGGGGACAGACTACACAGATACGCAGTATTTT.

The CDR3: CAWIAGFTDTQYF. The DNA for the CDR3 is TGTGCCTGGATAGCAGGGTTCACAGATACGCAGTATTTT. The gene calls are TRBV30 and TRBJ2-3; tentative D call: TRBD1 (5 bases). CDR1 and CDR2 (germline): GTSNPN, SVGIG (reference sequence). The CDR3 contains 13 residues. The germline V and J ends were trimmed by 4 bases and 2 bases, with 10 bases remaining between them. Supplemented by reference TRBV30 and TRBJ2-3, the full variable domain reads SQTIHQWPATLVQPVGSPLSLECTVEGTSNPNLYWYRQAAGRGLQLLFYSVGIGQISSEVPQNLSASRPQDRQFILSSKKLLLSDSGFYLCAWIAGFTDTQYFGPGTRLTVL.

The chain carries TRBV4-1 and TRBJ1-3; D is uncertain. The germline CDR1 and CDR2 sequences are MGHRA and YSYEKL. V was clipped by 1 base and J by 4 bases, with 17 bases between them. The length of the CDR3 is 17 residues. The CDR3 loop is CASSQASLRALGNTIYF. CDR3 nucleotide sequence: TGCGCCAGCAGCCAAGCTTCATTGCGGGCACTCGGAAACACCATATATTTT.

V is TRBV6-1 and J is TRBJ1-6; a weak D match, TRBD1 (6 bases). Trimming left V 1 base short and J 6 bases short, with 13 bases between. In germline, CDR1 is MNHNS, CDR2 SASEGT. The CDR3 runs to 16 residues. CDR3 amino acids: CASSEGAGEGNSPLHF. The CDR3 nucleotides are TGTGCCAGCAGTGAAGGGGCAGGGGAGGGTAATTCACCCCTCCACTTT.

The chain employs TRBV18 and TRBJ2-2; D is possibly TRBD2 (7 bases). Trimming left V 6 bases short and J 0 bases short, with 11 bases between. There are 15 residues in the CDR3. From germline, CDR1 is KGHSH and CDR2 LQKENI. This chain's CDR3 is CASSRGGTNTGELFF. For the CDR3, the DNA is TGTGCCAGCTCGAGGGGGGGAACGAACACCGGGGAGCTGTTTTTT. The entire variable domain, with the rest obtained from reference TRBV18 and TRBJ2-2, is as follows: NAGVMQNPRHLVRRRGQEARLRCSPMKGHSHVYWYRQLPEEGLKFMVYLQKENIIDESGMPKERFSAEFPKEGPSILRIQQVVRGDSAAYFCASSRGGTNTGELFFGEGSRLTVL.

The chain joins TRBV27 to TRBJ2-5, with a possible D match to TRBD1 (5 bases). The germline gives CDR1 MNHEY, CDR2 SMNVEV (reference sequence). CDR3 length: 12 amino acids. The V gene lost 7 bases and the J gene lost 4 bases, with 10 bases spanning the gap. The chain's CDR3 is CASKGIGETQYF. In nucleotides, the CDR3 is TGTGCCAGCAAGGGGATCGGAGAGACCCAGTACTTC.

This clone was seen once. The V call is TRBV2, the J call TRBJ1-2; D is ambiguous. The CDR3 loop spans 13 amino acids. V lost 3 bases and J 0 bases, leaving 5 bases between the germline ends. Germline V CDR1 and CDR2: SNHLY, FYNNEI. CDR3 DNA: TGTGCCAGCAGTGATAGGGCTAACTATGGCTACACCTTC. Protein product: CASSDRANYGYTF.

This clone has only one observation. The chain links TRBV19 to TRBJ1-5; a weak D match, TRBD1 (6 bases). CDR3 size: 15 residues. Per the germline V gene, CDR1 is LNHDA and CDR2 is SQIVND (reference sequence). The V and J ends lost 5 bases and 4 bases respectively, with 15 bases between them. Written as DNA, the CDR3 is TGTGCCAGTAGTCCTCGGGACACCTCGAATCAGCCCCAGCATTTT. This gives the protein CASSPRDTSNQPQHF.

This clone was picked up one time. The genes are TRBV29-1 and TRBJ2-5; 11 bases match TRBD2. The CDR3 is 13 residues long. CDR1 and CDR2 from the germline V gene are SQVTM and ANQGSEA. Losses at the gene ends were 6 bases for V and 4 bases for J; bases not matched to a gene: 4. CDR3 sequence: CSVGLAGRETQYF. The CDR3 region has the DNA TGCAGCGTAGGACTAGCGGGCCGAGAGACCCAGTACTTC.

The CDR3 nucleotides are TGTGCCACCAGCAGAGAGCGAGGTTCCTACGAGCAGTACTTC. Amino acid sequence: CATSRERGSYEQYF. V gene TRBV15 combines with J gene TRBJ2-7, with D uncertain. Germline CDR1 reads LNHNV; CDR2 reads YYDKDF (reference sequence). This CDR3 has 14 residues. V shed 0 bases and J shed 1 base, with 7 bases lying between them.

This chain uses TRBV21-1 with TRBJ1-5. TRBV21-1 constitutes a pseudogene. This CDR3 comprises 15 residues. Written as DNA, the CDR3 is TGTGCCAGCAGCAAAGGTGTCAGGGAGGGTCAGCCCCAGCATTTT. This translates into CASSKGVREGQPQHF.

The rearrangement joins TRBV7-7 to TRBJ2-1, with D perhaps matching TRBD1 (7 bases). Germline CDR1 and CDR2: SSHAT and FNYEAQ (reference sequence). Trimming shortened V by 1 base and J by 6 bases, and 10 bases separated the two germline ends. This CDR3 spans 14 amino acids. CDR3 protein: CASSLGQGGNEQFF. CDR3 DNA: TGTGCCAGCAGCTTAGGCCAGGGGGGCAATGAGCAGTTCTTC.

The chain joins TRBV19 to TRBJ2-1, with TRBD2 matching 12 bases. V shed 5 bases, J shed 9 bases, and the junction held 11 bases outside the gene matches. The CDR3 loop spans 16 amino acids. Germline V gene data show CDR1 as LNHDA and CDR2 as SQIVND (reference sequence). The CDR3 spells CASSPTSGRFSGEQFF. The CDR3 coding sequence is TGTGCCAGTAGTCCTACTAGCGGGAGGTTTAGTGGTGAGCAGTTCTTC.